The present entry profiles one T cell receptor beta chain with its context. Its specificity is unknown. These data come from a study of cytomegalovirus exposure and HLA in healthy donors. Study-wide context: Earlier work reported approximately 100 million unique TCR beta sequences from about 170 million T cells. Study findings and constraints: Rarity marked most TCR sequences, yet some public TCRs occurred in many donors. Certain sequence variants were highly shared and formed a cluster, and this cluster was likely a sequencing artifact. Over 150 TCR beta chains were listed as cytomegalovirus-associated.

PCR was performed using 60 Vbeta and 13 Jbeta primers. The data were produced by immunoSEQ multiplex PCR, yet TCRdb's version contains in-frame clones alone and is incomplete. The sample lists 240,000 or so clones, 80% to 85% occurring once. Germline CDR1 is SGHDT and CDR2 is YYEEEE. Trimming at V came to 4 bases and at J to 4 bases, leaving 7 bases not matched to a gene. CDR3 length: 14 residues. The TCR originated in a woman in her sixties or seventies in good health and CMV-seropositive. The chain employs TRBV5-6 and TRBJ1-2; TRBD1 matches 7 bases. The sample was PBMCs. DNA for the CDR3: TGTGCCAGCAGCCTCTCGACAGGGCCCTATGGCTACACCTTC. Amino acid sequence: CASSLSTGPYGYTF.